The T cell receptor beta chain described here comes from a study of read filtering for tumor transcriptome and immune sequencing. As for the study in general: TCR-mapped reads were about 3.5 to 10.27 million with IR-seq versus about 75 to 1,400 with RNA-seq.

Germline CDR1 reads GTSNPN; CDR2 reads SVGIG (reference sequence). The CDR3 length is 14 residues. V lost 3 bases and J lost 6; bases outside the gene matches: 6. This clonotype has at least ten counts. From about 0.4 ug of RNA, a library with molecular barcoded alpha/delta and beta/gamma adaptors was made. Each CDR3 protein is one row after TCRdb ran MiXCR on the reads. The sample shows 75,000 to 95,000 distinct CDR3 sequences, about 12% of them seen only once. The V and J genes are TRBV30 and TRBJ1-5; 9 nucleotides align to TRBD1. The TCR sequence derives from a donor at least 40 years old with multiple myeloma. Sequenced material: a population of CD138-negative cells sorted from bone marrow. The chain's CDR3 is CAWSKTGGGQPQHF. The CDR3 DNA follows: TGTGCCTGGAGCAAAACAGGGGGCGGTCAGCCCCAGCATTTT. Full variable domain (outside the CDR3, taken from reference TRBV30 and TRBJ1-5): SQTIHQWPATLVQPVGSPLSLECTVEGTSNPNLYWYRQAAGRGLQLLFYSVGIGQISSEVPQNLSASRPQDRQFILSSKKLLLSDSGFYLCAWSKTGGGQPQHFGDGTRLSIL.